The source of this TCR beta chain is a study of T cells after yellow fever vaccination. CDR1 and CDR2 (germline): DFQATT, SNEGSKA (reference sequence). Trimming removed 7 bases at V and 2 bases at J, with 12 bases between. The CDR3 spans 13 residues. MiXCR, applied by TCRdb to the 5' RACE reads, yields one record per CDR3 protein. The table has under 400,000 distinct CDR3 sequences, approximately 12% seen once. The sample was CD4+ T cells sorted from PBMCs, taken 15 days after the yellow fever booster vaccination. The V call is TRBV20-1, the J call TRBJ2-1; possible D gene TRBD1, 6 bases. This clonotype originated in a young man who received the YFV17D yellow fever vaccine. CDR3 DNA: TGCAGTGGTAAGAGGGGGACCTACAATGAGCAGTTCTTC. It encodes CSGKRGTYNEQFF.